One and the same sample provided the 14 T cell receptor beta chains below, sequenced in a study of cytomegalovirus exposure and HLA in healthy donors. Both 60 Vbeta primers and 13 Jbeta primers went into the PCR. Only in-frame clones appear in the TCRdb table, and some are missing; sequencing was by immunoSEQ multiplex PCR. The data contain approximately 150,000 clones, 80% to 90% of them singletons. Sequencing was done on a sample of PBMCs. The receptors come from a young woman in good health and CMV-seropositive.

The J gene is TRBJ2-7, the V gene TRBV19, with D perhaps TRBD1 (6 bases). There are 12 residues in the CDR3. The germline CDR1 and CDR2 sequences are LNHDA and SQIVND (reference sequence). V was pared by 4 bases and J by 5 bases, with 9 bases between. The DNA of the CDR3 is TGTGCCAGTAGTACCCGACAGGACGAGCAGTACTTC. Amino acid sequence: CASSTRQDEQYF.

The rearrangement links TRBV30 to TRBJ1-1; D gene unclear. This CDR3 has 13 amino acids. Trimming pared 5 bases from V and 3 bases from J, leaving 13 bases between. Germline lookup yields CDR1 GTSNPN and CDR2 SVGIG (reference sequence). The CDR3 sequence is CAWARVSYTEAFF. DNA for the CDR3: TGTGCCTGGGCCCGGGTCTCCTACACTGAAGCTTTCTTT.

The chain links TRBV2 to TRBJ1-5; tentative D call: TRBD1 (6 bases). From germline, CDR1 is SNHLY and CDR2 FYNNEI. V gave up 6 bases and J gave up 4 bases, with 7 bases separating them. The CDR3 runs to 12 residues. CDR3 amino acids: CASRGTNQPQHF. CDR3 nucleotides: TGTGCCAGCAGGGGGACAAATCAGCCCCAGCATTTT.

Details on this clone: It is likely a read error, because the conserved phenylalanine at the end of the CDR3 is missing. No DNA is shown, since the ends of the CDR3 on it are uncertain; the CDR3 is the one TCRdb lists. The CDR3: CASSYGRGQGGLSY. The chain has TRBV6-5 and TRBJ2-7; the table's D call, TRBD2, was not checked against the DNA. Per the germline V gene, CDR1 is MNHEY and CDR2 is SVGAGI. The CDR3 spans 14 residues, counting both ends.

V gene TRBV10-1 combines with J gene TRBJ2-2; TRBD1 matches 10 bases. The CDR3 loop spans 16 amino acids. Germline values: CDR1 WNHNN, CDR2 SYGVQD (reference sequence). V lost 9 bases, J lost 3 bases, and 10 bases stayed unmatched. The CDR3 spells CARVEEGTGDTGELFF. Here the CDR3 DNA reads TGCGCCAGAGTGGAGGAGGGGACAGGGGACACCGGGGAGCTGTTTTTT.

J is TRBJ1-6 and V is TRBV7-9; TRBD1 matches at 10 bases. This CDR3 spans 15 amino acids. J was trimmed by 7 bases and V by 1 base; bases with no gene match: 1. Germline V lookup: CDR1 SEHNR, CDR2 FQNEAQ (reference sequence). CDR3 loop: CASSLGGQGNSPLHF. The CDR3 DNA reads TGTGCCAGCAGCTTAGGGGGACAGGGGAATTCACCCCTCCACTTT.

The chain is built from TRBV6-5 and TRBJ1-5; 7 bases line up with TRBD1. The CDR3 has 15 amino acids. V was clipped by 6 bases and J by 3 bases; unmatched bases: 8. The V gene's germline CDR1 is MNHEY and CDR2 SVGAGI. Here the CDR3 reads CASRPTGSPNQPQHF. The CDR3 nucleotides read TGTGCCAGCAGGCCGACAGGGTCCCCCAATCAGCCCCAGCATTTT.

The V call is TRBV28, the J call TRBJ1-1; 9 positions match TRBD1. Germline lookup yields CDR1 MDHEN and CDR2 SYDVKM. The CDR3 has 13 residues. V shed 11 bases and J 1 base; nucleotides not matched to a gene: 5. The CDR3, as DNA: TGTGCCCGGACAGGGGCGCGGAACACTGAAGCTTTCTTT. As protein: CARTGARNTEAFF. Variable domain in full (rest from reference TRBV28 and TRBJ1-1): DVKVTQSSRYLVKRTGEKVFLECVQDMDHENMFWYRQDPGLGLRLIYFSYDVKMKEKGDIPEGYSVSREKKERFSLILESASTNQTSMYLCARTGARNTEAFFGQGTRLTVV.

The chain combines TRBV5-1 with TRBJ2-5, with D unclear. The CDR3 spans 13 residues. CDR1 and CDR2 from the germline V gene are SGHRS and YFSETQ. Deletions cut 0 bases from V and 3 bases from J, with 6 bases between. Here the CDR3 reads CASSLGAEETQYF. The DNA for the CDR3 is TGCGCCAGCAGCTTGGGGGCAGAAGAGACCCAGTACTTC. The complete variable domain, with remaining parts taken from reference TRBV5-1 and TRBJ2-5, reads KAGVTQTPRYLIKTRGQQVTLSCSPISGHRSVSWYQQTPGQGLQFLFEYFSETQRNKGNFPGRFSGRQFSNSRSEMNVSTLELGDSALYLCASSLGAEETQYFGPGTRLLVL.

The J gene is TRBJ2-3, the V gene TRBV30; 14 bases fit TRBD2. V was pared by 5 bases and J by 8 bases, with 15 bases of the junction left unmatched. The CDR3 covers 17 residues. Germline CDR1 and CDR2: GTSNPN and SVGIG (reference sequence). As DNA, the CDR3 is TGTGCCTGGGGGACGGCCAGGACTAGCGGGGGGAGCGGTACGCAGTATTTT. Translating gives CAWGTARTSGGSGTQYF.

J is TRBJ2-1 and V is TRBV6-6; 7 bases fit TRBD1. J gave up 0 bases and V 6 bases, and 5 bases lay outside the gene matches. This CDR3 comprises 15 residues. Germline assignment: CDR1 MNHNY and CDR2 SVGAGI (reference sequence). The CDR3 sequence is CASSWDSSSYNEQFF. The CDR3 nucleotides are TGTGCCAGCAGCTGGGACAGTAGCTCCTACAATGAGCAGTTCTTC.

This clone has just a few counts. This chain joins TRBV5-1 and TRBJ2-1, with 9 nucleotides matching TRBD2. V lost 4 bases, J lost 2 bases, and 4 bases stayed unmatched. Germline lookup yields CDR1 SGHRS and CDR2 YFSETQ. The CDR3 has 15 amino acids. The CDR3 nucleotides are TGCGCCAGCAGCAACCGCGGGGGGGCCTACAATGAGCAGTTCTTC. It encodes CASSNRGGAYNEQFF.

The rearrangement uses TRBV7-6 and TRBJ1-1; 8 bases line up with TRBD1. The CDR3 runs 13 residues. V lost 5 bases to trimming and J lost 5 bases; unmatched junction nucleotides: 4. In germline, CDR1 is SGHVS, CDR2 FNYEAQ. In DNA, the CDR3 is TGTGCCAGCAGCGTATACAGGGGGACTGAAGCTTTCTTT. It translates to CASSVYRGTEAFF.

This clone was seen only once. The chain combines TRBV6-5 with TRBJ2-7, with 7 bases that match TRBD2. Per the germline V gene, CDR1 is MNHEY and CDR2 is SVGAGI. The CDR3 spans 15 residues. V gave up 6 bases and J gave up 4 bases; unmatched junction bases: 12. Here the CDR3 DNA reads TGTGCCAGCAGCCTCCTGAGGGAGGGGATTTACGAGCAGTACTTC. The encoded protein is CASSLLREGIYEQYF.